One sample yielded the 21 T cell receptor beta chains listed below, sequenced in a study of blood T cell repertoires in COVID-19. Using immunoSEQ multiplex PCR, the repertoire was profiled, and TCRdb retains in-frame clones only, with some absent. The sample has about 330,000 clones; approximately 88% are singletons. The sample comprised peripheral blood. These receptors originate from a woman in her 50s with active or convalescent COVID-19.

The chain links TRBV11-3 to TRBJ2-3; 14 bases align to TRBD2. Germline V gene lookup returns CDR1 SGHNT and CDR2 YENEEA. There are 18 residues in the CDR3. V was pared by 5 bases and J by 1 base, with 8 bases of the junction left unmatched. The CDR3 DNA sequence: TGTGCCAGCAGCAAGACTAGCGGGGGGGCATTTGGCACAGATACGCAGTATTTT. This translates into CASSKTSGGAFGTDTQYF.

The chain recombines TRBV10-3 with TRBJ2-1; D gene unclear. Trimming shortened V by 4 bases and J by 8 bases, and 12 bases separated the two germline ends. The CDR3 covers 13 residues. Germline V lookup: CDR1 ENHRY, CDR2 SYGVKD. DNA for the CDR3: TGTGCCATCAGTGTCCCCCGAGCTGATGAGCAGTTCTTC. Its protein is CAISVPRADEQFF.

This clone appeared a few times. The CDR3 here is CASSFGLAEYNEQFF. The CDR3 DNA reads TGTGCCAGCAGCTTCGGGCTAGCGGAGTACAATGAGCAGTTCTTC. The chain couples TRBV11-3 to TRBJ2-1; 7 bases align to TRBD2. V shed 3 bases and J 4 bases; nucleotides not matched to a gene: 6. CDR3 size: 15 residues. Germline lookup yields CDR1 SGHNT and CDR2 YENEEA.

This clone has a single count. The chain is built from TRBV10-3 and TRBJ2-1, with 10 bases lining up with TRBD2. The germline V gene encodes CDR1 ENHRY and CDR2 SYGVKD. This CDR3 has 14 amino acids. Trimming at V came to 6 bases and at J to 6 bases, leaving 5 bases not matched to a gene. The CDR3 region is CAIRASGSVNEQFF. In nucleotides, the CDR3 is TGTGCCATCAGAGCTAGCGGGAGTGTCAATGAGCAGTTCTTC.

V is TRBV5-5 and J is TRBJ1-1; D not certain. Trimming left V 0 bases short and J 1 base short, with 7 bases between. The CDR3 spans 14 residues. The germline CDR1 and CDR2 sequences are SGHKS and YYEKEE (reference sequence). CDR3 sequence: CASSLAPGNTEAFF. As DNA, the CDR3 is TGTGCCAGCAGCTTGGCCCCGGGGAACACTGAAGCTTTCTTT. The entire variable domain, with the rest obtained from reference TRBV5-5 and TRBJ1-1, is as follows: DAGVTQSPTHLIKTRGQQVTLRCSPISGHKSVSWYQQVLGQGPQFIFQYYEKEERGRGNFPDRFSARQFPNYSSELNVNALLLGDSALYLCASSLAPGNTEAFFGQGTRLTVV.

J is TRBJ2-1 and V is TRBV7-3, with 8 bases aligning to TRBD1. The CDR3 sequence is 15 residues long. Germline assignment: CDR1 SGHTA and CDR2 FQGTGA. The trim removed 5 bases at V and 10 bases at J, leaving 13 bases unmatched. The CDR3 sequence: CASSPTGQGKGEQFF. The CDR3, as DNA: TGTGCCAGCAGCCCCACCGGACAGGGAAAGGGCGAGCAGTTCTTC.

This clone was counted once. This chain connects TRBV24-1 to TRBJ1-1; maybe TRBD1 (6 bases). The ends were cut back, 7 bases at V and 9 bases at J, with 14 bases in the middle. This CDR3 region has 12 residues. In germline, CDR1 is KGHDR, CDR2 SFDVKD. CDR3 coding DNA: TGTGCCACCAGCTCCCCCGGGGGGCAAGCTTTCTTT. Amino acid sequence: CATSSPGGQAFF.

The sample holds one count of this clone. V is TRBV29-1 and J is TRBJ1-2, with no clear D. The CDR3 is made up of 12 amino acids. In germline, CDR1 is SQVTM, CDR2 ANQGSEA. The V gene lost 7 bases and the J gene lost 4 bases, with 13 bases spanning the gap. CDR3 coding DNA: TGCAGCGCGAAAGCCAATTCCTATGGCTACACCTTC. This gives the protein CSAKANSYGYTF.

The CDR3 spells CASSLQGQGSPLHF. CDR3 nucleotide sequence: TGTGCCAGCAGCTTACAGGGACAGGGTTCACCCCTCCACTTT. This chain uses TRBV5-4 with TRBJ1-6; 9 nucleotides align to TRBD1. The CDR3 contains 14 residues. The ends lost 2 bases at V and 9 bases at J; junction bases unmatched: 3. The germline gives CDR1 SGHNT, CDR2 YYREEE (reference sequence).

The J gene is TRBJ1-1, the V gene TRBV6-6, with D maybe TRBD1 (6 bases). Germline V lookup: CDR1 MNHNY, CDR2 SVGAGI (reference sequence). V shed 5 bases and J shed 1 base, with 20 bases lying between them. This CDR3 spans 17 amino acids. The CDR3 DNA follows: TGTGCCAGCAGTCTTGGACAGTCTTCCGTACCGAACACTGAAGCTTTCTTT. It translates to CASSLGQSSVPNTEAFF.

This sequence joins TRBV5-1 and TRBJ2-3; the D gene is possibly TRBD1 (5 bases). V dropped 1 base and J dropped 3 bases, with 9 bases sitting between them. The CDR3 consists of 14 residues. Germline V lookup: CDR1 SGHRS, CDR2 YFSETQ. CDR3 amino acids: CASSLMTATDTQYF. The CDR3 nucleotides read TGCGCCAGCAGCTTGATGACAGCGACAGATACGCAGTATTTT. Complete variable domain (other parts from reference TRBV5-1 and TRBJ2-3): KAGVTQTPRYLIKTRGQQVTLSCSPISGHRSVSWYQQTPGQGLQFLFEYFSETQRNKGNFPGRFSGRQFSNSRSEMNVSTLELGDSALYLCASSLMTATDTQYFGPGTRLTVL.

The chain carries TRBV7-2 and TRBJ2-7, with D maybe TRBD2 (5 bases). Trimming pared 1 base from V and 4 bases from J, leaving 14 bases between. CDR1 and CDR2 (germline): SGHTA, FQGNSA. The CDR3 totals 15 residues. CDR3 residues: CASSLEPQPGYEQYF. In DNA, the CDR3 is TGTGCCAGCAGCTTAGAACCGCAGCCGGGGTACGAGCAGTACTTC.

The CDR3: CASSPSVQGATIYF. Written as DNA, the CDR3 is TGTGCCAGCTCACCATCGGTCCAAGGGGCAACCATATATTTT. The rearrangement joins TRBV18 to TRBJ1-3; TRBD1 is a possible D gene (5 bases). Germline-derived CDR1 and CDR2 are KGHSH and LQKENI. The V end was cut by 2 bases, the J end by 10 bases, with 15 bases between. The CDR3 contains 14 residues.

The V call is TRBV6-2 or TRBV6-3, the J call TRBJ1-6; no clear D. Germline loops: CDR1 MNHEY, CDR2 SVGEGT. V was clipped by 0 bases and J by 7 bases, with 4 bases between them. The CDR3 covers 13 residues. CDR3 nucleotide sequence: TGTGCCAGCAGTTACTCGAGGAATTCACCCCTCCACTTT. Its protein is CASSYSRNSPLHF.

The rearrangement uses TRBV6-5 and TRBJ2-7, with 7 bases aligning to TRBD1. Germline values: CDR1 MNHEY, CDR2 SVGAGI. With 0 bases clipped from V and 2 bases from J, the junction kept 7 bases outside the gene matches. This CDR3 spans 16 amino acids. CDR3 DNA: TGTGCCAGCAGTTACTCGACAGGGTTGAGAACCTACGAGCAGTACTTC. Translation: CASSYSTGLRTYEQYF.

This chain joins TRBV27 and TRBJ1-1; 7 positions match TRBD1. The germline gives CDR1 MNHEY, CDR2 SMNVEV (reference sequence). The CDR3 covers 15 residues. V was pared by 4 bases and J by 7 bases, with 12 bases of the junction left unmatched. For the CDR3, the DNA is TGTGCCAGCAGTTACCTCGGGACAGCGGACGGTGAAGCTTTCTTT. Translating gives CASSYLGTADGEAFF.

The chain links TRBV11-2 to TRBJ2-4, with 15 bases fitting TRBD2. Trimming at V came to 6 bases and at J to 1 base, leaving 4 bases not matched to a gene. The CDR3 has 17 residues. The germline CDR1 and CDR2 sequences are SGHAT and FQNNGV. CDR3 nucleotide sequence: TGTGCCAGCAGAGGACTAGCGGGAGGGCCGGCCAAAAACATTCAGTACTTC. Protein: CASRGLAGGPAKNIQYF.

The V gene is TRBV27, the J gene TRBJ1-5; 8 bases align to TRBD1. The V and J ends lost 6 bases and 4 bases, in that order; junction bases with no gene match: 11. CDR3 length: 16 residues. Germline V gives CDR1 MNHEY, CDR2 SMNVEV (reference sequence). This CDR3 is CASRRLGTGRNQPQHF. The CDR3 nucleotides are TGTGCCAGCAGGCGATTAGGGACAGGAAGGAATCAGCCCCAGCATTTT.

The chain uses TRBV18 and TRBJ2-1; 7 bases match TRBD2. Germline CDR1 and CDR2: KGHSH and LQKENI. This CDR3 contains 18 residues. With V trimmed by 1 base and J by 2 bases, 11 bases remained unmatched. The CDR3 loop is CASSPQSPVGTTYNEQFF. The CDR3 nucleotides read TGTGCCAGCTCACCACAGTCCCCCGTCGGGACTACCTACAATGAGCAGTTCTTC.

This chain's CDR3 is CASSYLAGASGELFF. For the CDR3, the DNA is TGCGCCAGCAGCTACCTAGCGGGAGCTTCCGGGGAGCTGTTTTTT. V and J are TRBV5-1 and TRBJ2-2, with TRBD2 matching 10 bases. CDR3 length: 15 residues. The junction had 5 bases not matched to a gene; V was cut back by 3 bases and J by 6 bases. Germline-derived CDR1 and CDR2 are SGHRS and YFSETQ.

This chain uses TRBV2 with TRBJ1-5, with no clear D. This CDR3 is 14 amino acids long. The germline V and J ends were trimmed by 9 bases and 5 bases, with 17 bases remaining between them. Germline V CDR1 and CDR2: SNHLY, FYNNEI. CDR3 protein: CARNSGSGDQPQHF. CDR3 nucleotides: TGTGCCAGGAACTCGGGATCTGGGGATCAGCCCCAGCATTTT.